This entry is about one T cell receptor (beta chain). In the authors' methods: It was from reference gene primer amplification that nucleated cell counts were estimated. Using immunoSEQ multiplex PCR, the repertoire was profiled, and TCRdb retains in-frame clones only, with some absent. Clone size and the V and J calls come from that table; the DNA yielded D and trimming. The sample lists around 250,000 clones; 90% were seen once. This record comes from a study of blood T cell repertoires in COVID-19. Study summary: Acute and convalescent COVID-19 samples came from the United States, Italy and Spain. T cells, B-cell-depleted T cells, or PBMCs supplied cDNA or gDNA.

It was during active infection that Seattle patients were enrolled and then longitudinally followed. Germline V gene sequence: CDR1 MNHEY, CDR2 SVGAGI. The CDR3 spans 12 residues. V gave up 5 bases and J gave up 5 bases, with 9 bases separating them. The source material was peripheral blood. This sequence originates from a woman in her sixties with COVID-19, enrolled during active disease. The rearrangement joins TRBV6-5 to TRBJ1-1; D perhaps matches TRBD1 (6 bases). The DNA for the CDR3 is TGTGCCAGCAGTCAGGGGCGGACTGAAGCTTTCTTT. This codes for CASSQGRTEAFF.